The 28 T cell receptor beta chains listed next were all sequenced from one sample in a study of T cell responses to AZD1222 COVID-19 vaccine. The method was immunoSEQ multiplex PCR; TCRdb's version includes in-frame clones alone and lacks a portion of them. In the table there are about 120,000 clones, around nine tenths of which are singletons. Material: peripheral blood, obtained 28 days after the second AZD1222 dose. Receptor source: an adult who received the AZD1222 COVID-19 vaccine.

The V and J genes are TRBV4-1 and TRBJ2-5; 7 nucleotides align to TRBD1. The CDR3 extends over 14 amino acids. Trimming cost V 6 bases and J 5 bases; bases outside gene matches: 9. Germline V gene sequence: CDR1 MGHRA, CDR2 YSYEKL. In DNA form, the CDR3 reads TGCGCCAGCAGGAAAGGGACAGCTTCGGAGACCCAGTACTTC. This translates into CASRKGTASETQYF.

The rearrangement joins TRBV27 to TRBJ1-5, with D uncertain. Germline V gives CDR1 MNHEY, CDR2 SMNVEV (reference sequence). CDR3 length equals 14 residues. V dropped 5 bases and J dropped 5 bases, with 13 bases sitting between them. The CDR3 coding sequence is TGTGCCAGCAGTGTCATGGGCACCGATCAGCCCCAGCATTTT. Amino acids: CASSVMGTDQPQHF.

The chain recombines TRBV5-6 with TRBJ2-7; 10 nucleotides line up with TRBD2. The CDR3 covers 15 residues. Trimming removed 2 bases from V and 6 bases from J; junction bases left unmatched: 8. The germline V gene has CDR1 SGHDT and CDR2 YYEEEE. Written as DNA, the CDR3 is TGTGCCAGCAGCTTCCTAGCGGGAGAGGGGGGCGAGCAGTACTTC. It yields the protein CASSFLAGEGGEQYF.

The J gene is TRBJ1-1, the V gene TRBV10-3, with D maybe TRBD1 (5 bases). V was trimmed by 7 bases and J by 5 bases, leaving 14 bases between them. Germline assignment: CDR1 ENHRY and CDR2 SYGVKD. This CDR3 has 13 amino acids. CDR3 in DNA: TGTGCCATCACAAACCCCGGGACGACTGAAGCTTTCTTT. This translates into CAITNPGTTEAFF.

The V gene is TRBV6-2 or TRBV6-3, the J gene TRBJ1-2; TRBD1 might be the D (5 bases). This CDR3 region has 14 residues. CDR1 and CDR2 (germline): MNHEY, SVGEGT. Trimming cost V 2 bases and J 4 bases, with 11 bases left between them. The CDR3 DNA reads as TGTGCCAGCAGTTACACTACAGGCCTCTATGGCTACACCTTC. Amino acid sequence: CASSYTTGLYGYTF.

The gene calls are TRBV7-8 and TRBJ1-4; weak D call: TRBD1 (5 bases). The CDR3 length is 14 residues. Deletions cut 3 bases from V and 6 bases from J, with 11 bases between. The V gene's germline CDR1 is SGHVS and CDR2 FQNEAQ. In DNA form, the CDR3 reads TGTGCCAGCAGCTTCGGGCAGGGCTATGAAAAACTGTTTTTT. Protein: CASSFGQGYEKLFF.

This clone was seen once. The chain recombines TRBV5-6 with TRBJ2-6; a possible D gene is TRBD1 (5 bases). Germline V gene data show CDR1 as SGHDT and CDR2 as YYEEEE. The CDR3 loop spans 15 amino acids. V dropped 2 bases and J dropped 1 base, with 7 bases sitting between them. The CDR3 DNA reads as TGTGCCAGCAGCTTCCAGGGTTCTGGGGCCAACGTCCTGACTTTC. As protein: CASSFQGSGANVLTF.

This clone appeared once. The chain has TRBV11-2 and TRBJ1-5, with 8 bases identical to TRBD1. The CDR3 extends over 14 amino acids. CDR1 and CDR2 (germline): SGHAT, FQNNGV. With V trimmed by 5 bases and J by 7 bases, 7 bases remained unmatched. The DNA for the CDR3 is TGTGCCAGCAGCCGCGGACAGGGAGGACAGCCCCAGCATTTT. It codes for CASSRGQGGQPQHF.

The CDR3 DNA reads as TGTGCCAGCAGCCTAGTAGCGGGAGAAGGCAATGAGCAGTTCTTC. Translated, it gives CASSLVAGEGNEQFF. The V gene is TRBV7-6, the J gene TRBJ2-1, with 9 bases aligning to TRBD2. The V segment lost 5 bases and the J segment 6 bases; nucleotides outside the gene matches: 8. CDR3 size: 15 residues. CDR1 SGHVS and CDR2 FNYEAQ come from the germline V gene.

The chain combines TRBV11-2 with TRBJ1-2; D may be TRBD1 (5 bases). Deletions cut 7 bases from V and 4 bases from J, with 16 bases between. The germline gives CDR1 SGHAT, CDR2 FQNNGV. CDR3 length: 14 amino acids. The CDR3 protein is CASTGGGWGYGYTF. The CDR3 bases are TGTGCCAGCACCGGGGGAGGGTGGGGCTATGGCTACACCTTC. The full variable domain, completed using reference TRBV11-2 and TRBJ1-2, is EAGVAQSPRYKIIEKRQSVAFWCNPISGHATLYWYQQILGQGPKLLIQFQNNGVVDDSQLPKDRFSAERLKGVDSTLKIQPAKLEDSAVYLCASTGGGWGYGYTFGSGTRLTVV.

The gene calls are TRBV2 and TRBJ1-5; D gene unclear. CDR1 and CDR2 from the germline V gene are SNHLY and FYNNEI. CDR3 length equals 14 residues. The V end was cut by 0 bases, the J end by 3 bases, with 6 bases between. CDR3 amino acids: CASSEATDNQPQHF. CDR3 in DNA: TGTGCCAGCAGTGAAGCAACAGACAATCAGCCCCAGCATTTT.

The rearrangement joins TRBV11-2 to TRBJ2-2, with TRBD2 identical over 7 bases. This CDR3 is 15 amino acids long. V shed 4 bases and J 2 bases; nucleotides not matched to a gene: 4. The germline gives CDR1 SGHAT, CDR2 FQNNGV. For the CDR3, the DNA is TGTGCCAGCAGCTCACGGGGGGTAAACACCGGGGAGCTGTTTTTT. Protein product: CASSSRGVNTGELFF.

The chain combines TRBV7-3 with TRBJ2-5; no reliable D call. The CDR3 loop spans 13 amino acids. The V end lost 2 bases, the J end lost 2 bases, and 6 bases lay between the germline ends. Germline assignment: CDR1 SGHTA and CDR2 FQGTGA. The CDR3 coding sequence is TGTGCCAGCAGCTTAGCTTGGCAAGAGACCCAGTACTTC. It yields the protein CASSLAWQETQYF. The full variable domain, in which reference TRBV7-3 and TRBJ2-5 provide the parts outside the CDR3, is GAGVSQTPSNKVTEKGKYVELRCDPISGHTALYWYRQSLGQGPEFLIYFQGTGAADDSGLPNDRFFAVRPEGSVSTLKIQRTERGDSAVYLCASSLAWQETQYFGPGTRLLVL.

The gene calls are TRBV7-3 and TRBJ2-3; D is unresolved. The V end lost 5 bases, the J end lost 2 bases, and 8 bases lay between the germline ends. The CDR3 totals 13 residues. The germline CDR1 and CDR2 sequences are SGHTA and FQGTGA. CDR3 nucleotide sequence: TGTGCCAGCAGCCCACCATTCACAGATACGCAGTATTTT. Its translation is CASSPPFTDTQYF.

This rearrangement joins TRBV9 to TRBJ1-2, with TRBD1 matching over 9 bases. With V trimmed by 0 bases and J by 4 bases, 4 bases remained unmatched. Germline V gene sequence: CDR1 SGDLS, CDR2 YYNGEE. The CDR3 is 15 amino acids. The CDR3 coding sequence is TGTGCCAGCAGCGTAGGGGGACAGGGATCCTATGGCTACACCTTC. Amino acids: CASSVGGQGSYGYTF.

The rearrangement uses TRBV5-1 and TRBJ2-7; 8 bases align to TRBD1. Germline V gene lookup returns CDR1 SGHRS and CDR2 YFSETQ. The CDR3 sequence is 14 residues long. V lost 4 bases to trimming and J lost 3 bases; unmatched junction nucleotides: 6. CDR3 region: CASSPRDRLYEQYF. The CDR3 DNA sequence: TGCGCCAGCAGCCCACGGGACAGGCTCTACGAGCAGTACTTC.

V usage is TRBV7-9 and J usage is TRBJ2-7; possibly TRBD1 or TRBD2 for D (6 bases each). The V gene's germline CDR1 is SEHNR and CDR2 FQNEAQ (reference sequence). V lost 6 bases to trimming and J lost 1 base, with 13 bases between them. The CDR3 has 14 residues. For the CDR3, the DNA is TGTGCCAGCAGTTCTGGGGGGCCATCCTACGAGCAGTACTTC. Translating gives CASSSGGPSYEQYF.

The V and J genes are TRBV12-2 and TRBJ2-5; the table calls TRBD2, which could not be checked here. TRBV12-2 is given as a pseudogene. The CDR3 contains 13 residues. DNA for the CDR3: TGTGCAAGTCGCTTAAGGAGAGGGGAGACCCAGTACTTC. Protein sequence: CASRLRRGETQYF.

This CDR3 is CSAIGTSLHEQFF. The CDR3 nucleotides are TGCAGCGCCATAGGGACTAGCTTACATGAGCAGTTCTTC. The chain combines TRBV29-1 with TRBJ2-1; 9 positions agree with TRBD2. The length of the CDR3 is 13 residues. Trimming took 7 bases from V and 8 from J; bases not matched to a gene: 9. Germline-derived CDR1 and CDR2 are SQVTM and ANQGSEA.

The chain couples TRBV30 to TRBJ2-1, with 10 bases lining up with TRBD2. Germline lookup yields CDR1 GTSNPN and CDR2 SVGIG (reference sequence). After removal of 1 base from V and 9 bases from J, the junction contained 12 bases not matched to a gene. There are 16 residues in the CDR3. In DNA, the CDR3 is TGTGCCTGGAGTGCAGAGGGACTAGCGACCACAATTGAGCAGTTCTTC. This translates into CAWSAEGLATTIEQFF.

This clone was recorded a few times. The V and J genes are TRBV10-3 and TRBJ1-2, with a possible D match to TRBD1 (5 bases). Germline CDR1 reads ENHRY; CDR2 reads SYGVKD. This CDR3 is 12 amino acids long. The germline V and J ends were trimmed by 7 bases and 2 bases, with 8 bases remaining between them. CDR3 region: CAIKDKNYGYTF. In DNA form, the CDR3 reads TGTGCCATCAAGGACAAGAACTATGGCTACACCTTC.

This chain joins TRBV19 and TRBJ2-1, with D possibly being TRBD1 (6 bases). The CDR3 loop spans 17 amino acids. CDR1 and CDR2 (germline): LNHDA, SQIVND (reference sequence). Between the trimmed V and J ends, which lost 3 bases and 10 bases, there was a span of 25 bases. The CDR3 protein is CASSMGPASKPTGEQFF. The CDR3 bases are TGTGCCAGTAGTATGGGACCGGCTTCTAAACCAACAGGGGAGCAGTTCTTC.

This sequence joins TRBV18 and TRBJ1-2, with D possibly matching TRBD1 (5 bases). The germline gives CDR1 KGHSH, CDR2 LQKENI. This CDR3 comprises 15 residues. V lost 2 bases to trimming and J lost 0 bases, with 10 bases between them. The CDR3 loop reads CASSPAGLANYGYTF. CDR3 in DNA: TGTGCCAGCTCACCAGCAGGGCTAGCTAACTATGGCTACACCTTC.

The chain has TRBV7-2 and TRBJ1-1; D remains ambiguous. Germline V CDR1 and CDR2: SGHTA, FQGNSA. V was trimmed by 9 bases and J by 6 bases, leaving 17 bases between them. The length of the CDR3 is 13 residues. This chain's CDR3 is CASTGEGRAEAFF. In nucleotides, the CDR3 is TGTGCCAGTACCGGAGAGGGAAGGGCTGAAGCTTTCTTT. Combining the CDR3 with reference TRBV7-2 and TRBJ1-1 gives the whole variable domain GAGVSQSPSNKVTEKGKDVELRCDPISGHTALYWYRQSLGQGLEFLIYFQGNSAPDKSGLPSDRFSAERTGGSVSTLTIQRTQQEDSAVYLCASTGEGRAEAFFGQGTRLTVV.

The genes are TRBV2 and TRBJ1-1; D unresolved. The V end was cut by 6 bases, the J end by 8 bases, with 16 bases between. The CDR3 covers 13 residues. Germline loops: CDR1 SNHLY, CDR2 FYNNEI. This CDR3 is CASSESDTWEAFF. The CDR3 DNA reads as TGTGCCAGCAGCGAGAGTGATACTTGGGAAGCTTTCTTT.

The V gene is TRBV5-1, the J gene TRBJ1-1; 7 positions match TRBD1. Per the germline V gene, CDR1 is SGHRS and CDR2 is YFSETQ. This CDR3 has 15 residues. J gave up 5 bases and V 0 bases, and 7 bases lay outside the gene matches. CDR3 nucleotides: TGCGCCAGCAGCTTGGGGTCAGGGGGAAAAACTGAAGCTTTCTTT. Encoded protein: CASSLGSGGKTEAFF.

V gene TRBV19 combines with J gene TRBJ1-5, with 7 bases aligning to TRBD1. CDR3 size: 15 residues. Trimming took 5 bases from V and 8 from J; bases not matched to a gene: 12. Germline values: CDR1 LNHDA, CDR2 SQIVND (reference sequence). The CDR3 spells CASSPREGAAEPQHF. The CDR3 DNA sequence: TGTGCCAGTAGTCCACGAGAGGGGGCGGCTGAGCCCCAGCATTTT.

DNA for the CDR3: TGTGCCACCAGCAGAGAAACCCCACAGATCAATCAGCCCCAGCATTTT. Translated, it gives CATSRETPQINQPQHF. The V call is TRBV15, the J call TRBJ1-5; D is uncertain. Germline V gives CDR1 LNHNV, CDR2 YYDKDF (reference sequence). This CDR3 has 16 amino acids. Trimming cost V 0 bases and J 3 bases, with 12 bases left between them.